This T cell receptor (beta chain) was sequenced for a study of T cell responses to AZD1222 COVID-19 vaccine. The study's findings and limits: Spike-wide coverage was observed for vaccine-associated CD4 TCRs, with dominant responses at 160-218 and 743-854. Reportedly, close to half of spike-specific TCRs are directed against unmutated variant regions. It was only after the peak T cell response that any repertoires were sampled.

Worth noting for this clone: Its antigen remains unknown.

Profiled with immunoSEQ multiplex PCR; TCRdb holds only in-frame clones, not every one. Of roughly 83,000 clones in the sample, 86% were seen once. The CDR3 totals 14 residues. V was clipped by 3 bases and J by 1 base, with 6 bases between them. Germline V gene sequence: CDR1 WNHNN, CDR2 SYGVQD (reference sequence). The material was peripheral blood, obtained on day 0 of AZD1222 vaccination. The J gene is TRBJ2-2, the V gene TRBV10-1; D remains unclear. The TCR originated in an adult in good health. CDR3 residues: CASSDSVNTGELFF. Here the CDR3 DNA reads TGCGCCAGCAGTGATTCCGTGAACACCGGGGAGCTGTTTTTT.